Listed here are 19 T cell receptor beta chains from one sample, sequenced in a study of chemoradiotherapy in HPV16-positive cancers. Profiled with immunoSEQ multiplex PCR; TCRdb holds only in-frame clones, not every one. This sample has approximately 20,000 clones, with 70% to 90% found just once. The sequences come from blood, collected from a patient who underwent chemoradiotherapy. The receptors here all came from a human donor with HPV-associated anogenital cancer.

The V call is TRBV30, the J call TRBJ1-1; 7 nucleotides line up with TRBD1. Germline V CDR1 and CDR2: GTSNPN, SVGIG (reference sequence). V shed 0 bases and J 1 base; nucleotides not matched to a gene: 5. This CDR3 has 15 residues. The CDR3 sequence: CAWSVPNRGNTEAFF. In DNA, the CDR3 is TGTGCCTGGAGTGTACCCAACAGGGGGAACACTGAAGCTTTCTTT.

This sequence joins TRBV19 and TRBJ1-2; D is undetermined. The V gene's germline CDR1 is LNHDA and CDR2 SQIVND (reference sequence). Trimming left V 6 bases short and J 2 bases short, with 10 bases between. This CDR3 comprises 13 residues. In DNA, the CDR3 is TGTGCCAGTAGCCCAGGATTGAACTATGGCTACACCTTC. It codes for CASSPGLNYGYTF.

This clone occurred once. The chain is built from TRBV19 and TRBJ1-4; 9 bases fit TRBD1. The ends lost 6 bases at V and 7 bases at J; junction bases unmatched: 12. Germline assignment: CDR1 LNHDA and CDR2 SQIVND (reference sequence). The CDR3 is 16 residues long. This chain's CDR3 is CASSHSTGGMSEKLFF. In DNA form, the CDR3 reads TGTGCCAGTAGCCACTCAACAGGGGGCATGTCTGAAAAACTGTTTTTT.

The V gene is TRBV9, the J gene TRBJ1-1; D perhaps matches TRBD1 (5 bases). Germline CDR1 SGDLS, CDR2 YYNGEE. Trimming stripped 4 bases from V and 2 bases from J, with 21 bases between. The CDR3 spans 17 residues. The CDR3, as DNA: TGTGCCAGCAGCCTAACTGGCTTTCGGGGGGGTAACACTGAAGCTTTCTTT. It yields the protein CASSLTGFRGGNTEAFF.

The chain recombines TRBV2 with TRBJ1-6; no reliable D call. Germline V gives CDR1 SNHLY, CDR2 FYNNEI. V lost 3 bases and J 11 bases, leaving 14 bases between the germline ends. The CDR3 runs to 14 residues. In nucleotides, the CDR3 is TGTGCCAGCAGTGAGTACACCCGTCAGACACCCCTCCACTTT. Its translation: CASSEYTRQTPLHF.

This clone was recorded a few times. The rearrangement uses TRBV6-6 and TRBJ1-2, with TRBD1 identical over 7 bases. V shed 6 bases, J shed 2 bases, and the junction held 9 bases outside the gene matches. This CDR3 contains 15 residues. The germline CDR1 and CDR2 sequences are MNHNY and SVGAGI (reference sequence). As DNA, the CDR3 is TGTGCCAGCAGCCACCAGGGACAGCCCAACTATGGCTACACCTTC. Encoded protein: CASSHQGQPNYGYTF.

The chain couples TRBV6-5 to TRBJ1-3; tentative D call: TRBD1 (6 bases). The CDR3 is made up of 13 amino acids. The ends were cut back, 8 bases at V and 1 base at J, with 9 bases in the middle. Germline CDR1 reads MNHEY; CDR2 reads SVGAGI. CDR3 DNA: TGTGCCAGCCGAAGGGGGTCTGGAAACACCATATATTTT. This gives the protein CASRRGSGNTIYF.

The chain has TRBV5-1 and TRBJ1-1; the D gene is possibly TRBD1 (5 bases). Per germline, CDR1 SGHRS and CDR2 YFSETQ. The CDR3 sequence is 14 residues long. The V end was cut by 2 bases, the J end by 3 bases, with 11 bases between. The CDR3 is CASSLQVGDTEAFF. The CDR3 DNA reads as TGCGCCAGCAGCTTACAGGTAGGGGACACTGAAGCTTTCTTT.

The chain's CDR3 is CASSLDSYGYTF. CDR3 coding DNA: TGTGCCAGCAGCTTAGACAGCTATGGCTACACCTTC. This chain connects TRBV7-2 to TRBJ1-2; no definite D call. This CDR3 has 12 residues. Germline CDR1 SGHTA, CDR2 FQGNSA. The V end lost 1 base, the J end lost 4 bases, and 4 bases lay between the germline ends.

The CDR3 coding sequence is TGTGCCAGCAGCTTACATCTAGAGGGGGGAGGCTACACCTTC. Amino acid sequence: CASSLHLEGGGYTF. The rearrangement uses TRBV7-9 and TRBJ1-2, with a tentative D call TRBD1 (6 bases). V was shortened by 2 bases and J by 8 bases, with 15 bases between the two germline ends. The CDR3 runs to 14 residues. The germline gives CDR1 SEHNR, CDR2 FQNEAQ (reference sequence).

The chain carries TRBV6-1 and TRBJ1-1; D is ambiguous. The CDR3 length is 13 residues. Trimming stripped 6 bases from V and 4 bases from J, with 12 bases between. The germline gives CDR1 MNHNS, CDR2 SASEGT. Here the CDR3 reads CASSLVSGTEAFF. CDR3 in DNA: TGTGCCAGCAGCCTGGTAAGTGGCACTGAAGCTTTCTTT.

The genes are TRBV5-1 and TRBJ1-2; TRBD1 is a possible D gene (6 bases). CDR1 is SGHRS, CDR2 YFSETQ, per germline. The CDR3 extends over 16 amino acids. Trimming stripped 0 bases from V and 4 bases from J, with 16 bases between. CDR3 residues: CASSLASLQGAYGYTF. Here the CDR3 DNA reads TGCGCCAGCAGCTTGGCCTCATTACAGGGAGCCTATGGCTACACCTTC.

CDR3 amino acids: CASSQWGGDSSAQYF. The CDR3 coding sequence is TGTGCCAGTAGTCAGTGGGGGGGCGATTCATCGGCCCAGTACTTC. The genes are TRBV19 and TRBJ2-5, with TRBD2 as a possible D gene (7 bases). This CDR3 spans 15 amino acids. Trimming removed 5 bases at V and 9 bases at J, with 22 bases between. Germline V gene sequence: CDR1 LNHDA, CDR2 SQIVND (reference sequence).

As to this clone: Other DNA sequences in the sample encode the same CDR3. The rearrangement uses TRBV5-6 and TRBJ1-1; D may be TRBD1 (5 bases). This CDR3 comprises 13 residues. The germline V and J ends were trimmed by 0 bases and 8 bases, with 11 bases remaining between them. Germline V gene data show CDR1 as SGHDT and CDR2 as YYEEEE. In nucleotides, the CDR3 is TGTGCCAGCAGCTTGGGTTTCGGGACCGAAGCTTTCTTT. Amino acids: CASSLGFGTEAFF.

The CDR3 nucleotides read TGCAGCGCCCGGGCGCTACTAGGCGCTTCGGGCGGGGAGCTGTTTTTT. Translated: CSARALLGASGGELFF. V gene TRBV29-1 combines with J gene TRBJ2-2, with D possibly matching TRBD2 (5 bases). V lost 7 bases to trimming and J lost 7 bases, with 25 bases between them. The CDR3 is made up of 16 amino acids. Germline-derived CDR1 and CDR2 are SQVTM and ANQGSEA.

V and J are TRBV6-1 and TRBJ1-2, with 12 bases that match TRBD1. Germline V lookup: CDR1 MNHNS, CDR2 SASEGT. The CDR3 is 15 amino acids. The J segment lost 8 bases and the V segment lost 5 bases, leaving 9 bases of the junction unmatched. The CDR3 DNA sequence: TGTGCCAGCAGTCTTCGGGACAGGGGGCACGGGGGCTACACCTTC. It encodes CASSLRDRGHGGYTF.

The rearrangement joins TRBV18 to TRBJ2-5, with a tentative D call TRBD1 (5 bases). Germline V lookup: CDR1 KGHSH, CDR2 LQKENI. V was shortened by 2 bases and J by 5 bases, with 12 bases between the two germline ends. There are 14 residues in the CDR3. CDR3 protein: CASSPTRGEETQYF. CDR3 bases: TGTGCCAGCTCACCAACAAGGGGCGAGGAGACCCAGTACTTC. Complete variable domain (other parts from reference TRBV18 and TRBJ2-5): NAGVMQNPRHLVRRRGQEARLRCSPMKGHSHVYWYRQLPEEGLKFMVYLQKENIIDESGMPKERFSAEFPKEGPSILRIQQVVRGDSAAYFCASSPTRGEETQYFGPGTRLLVL.

The chain is built from TRBV5-4 and TRBJ2-1; D is possibly TRBD1 (6 bases). The CDR3 contains 13 residues. Germline V gene data show CDR1 as SGHNT and CDR2 as YYREEE (reference sequence). Between the trimmed V and J ends, which lost 4 bases and 4 bases, there was a span of 9 bases. The CDR3 DNA is TGTGCCAGCAGCGGGGACACATACAATGAGCAGTTCTTC. It is translated as CASSGDTYNEQFF.

This chain links TRBV2 with TRBJ1-1, with a possible D match to TRBD1 (6 bases). The germline CDR1 and CDR2 sequences are SNHLY and FYNNEI. The CDR3 spans 13 residues. The germline V and J ends were trimmed by 5 bases and 8 bases, with 15 bases remaining between them. DNA for the CDR3: TGTGCCAGCAGTCGATGGGGGGCGGGAGAAGCTTTCTTT. This sequence encodes CASSRWGAGEAFF.